The 32 T cell receptor beta chains given below trace back to one sample, sequenced in a study of blood T cell repertoires in COVID-19. Sequenced by immunoSEQ multiplex PCR; TCRdb stores in-frame clones only, minus some. The data hold over 200,000 clones, with approximately 90% observed a single time. The material sequenced was peripheral blood. All receptors derive from a man aged 25-45 years who had recovered from COVID-19.

The chain joins TRBV30 to TRBJ2-2; possibly TRBD2 for D (5 bases). There are 13 residues in the CDR3. The germline V gene has CDR1 GTSNPN and CDR2 SVGIG (reference sequence). Trimming shortened V by 1 base and J by 6 bases, and 9 bases separated the two germline ends. CDR3 amino acids: CAWSGASSGELFF. The CDR3 nucleotides are TGTGCCTGGAGTGGAGCTAGCTCCGGGGAGCTGTTTTTT.

The chain employs TRBV5-5 and TRBJ2-3, with TRBD1 matching over 8 bases. V shed 1 base and J 8 bases; nucleotides not matched to a gene: 15. Germline V gene data show CDR1 as SGHKS and CDR2 as YYEKEE (reference sequence). This CDR3 contains 17 residues. The CDR3 reads CASSLSRTGLSMGTQYF. As DNA, the CDR3 is TGTGCCAGCAGCTTGTCCCGGACAGGGCTGAGTATGGGTACGCAGTATTTT.

The J gene is TRBJ1-1, the V gene TRBV4-3; the D is unclear. The CDR3 is made up of 14 amino acids. In germline, CDR1 is LGHNA, CDR2 YSLEER. The V end lost 1 base, the J end lost 1 base, and 7 bases lay between the germline ends. CDR3: CASSQGYRNTEAFF. The CDR3 DNA reads as TGCGCCAGCAGCCAAGGGTACAGGAACACTGAAGCTTTCTTT.

This chain uses TRBV6-5 with TRBJ1-2, with D possibly being TRBD1 (6 bases). Germline CDR1 reads MNHEY; CDR2 reads SVGAGI. The CDR3 extends over 14 amino acids. V lost 4 bases, J lost 3 bases, and 12 bases lay in between. The chain's CDR3 is CASSLSPGDYGYTF. CDR3 nucleotide sequence: TGTGCCAGCAGTTTATCGCCAGGGGACTATGGCTACACCTTC.

The chain uses TRBV7-2 and TRBJ2-3, with 16 bases that match TRBD2. The CDR3 is 19 amino acids. Germline V CDR1 and CDR2: SGHTA, FQGNSA. V lost 3 bases and J lost 4; bases outside the gene matches: 10. The CDR3 spells CASSLYPGLAGGRSDTQYF. The CDR3 DNA reads TGTGCCAGCAGCTTGTATCCGGGACTAGCGGGGGGGCGGTCAGATACGCAGTATTTT. Using reference TRBV7-2 and TRBJ2-3 for the parts outside the CDR3, the full variable domain is GAGVSQSPSNKVTEKGKDVELRCDPISGHTALYWYRQSLGQGLEFLIYFQGNSAPDKSGLPSDRFSAERTGGSVSTLTIQRTQQEDSAVYLCASSLYPGLAGGRSDTQYFGPGTRLTVL.

V is TRBV18 and J is TRBJ2-2, with 11 bases aligning to TRBD2. The CDR3 is 17 amino acids. Trimming removed 2 bases from V and 4 bases from J; junction bases left unmatched: 6. Germline V CDR1 and CDR2: KGHSH, LQKENI. The CDR3 DNA is TGTGCCAGCTCACCAAACCCCGGGACTAGCGGCACCGGGGAGCTGTTTTTT. It yields the protein CASSPNPGTSGTGELFF.

The chain carries TRBV4-3 and TRBJ1-3; D not resolved. From germline, CDR1 is LGHNA and CDR2 YSLEER. The length of the CDR3 is 17 residues. The germline V and J ends were trimmed by 0 bases and 3 bases, with 15 bases remaining between them. The DNA for the CDR3 is TGCGCCAGCAGCCAAGAGTTGTCCTACGAGGGTGGAAACACCATATATTTT. Residues: CASSQELSYEGGNTIYF.

The chain employs TRBV3-1 (or the pseudogene TRBV3-2) and TRBJ1-1; no clear D. The CDR3 covers 14 residues. The V and J ends lost 1 base and 0 bases respectively, with 6 bases between them. Germline V gene lookup returns CDR1 LGHDT and CDR2 YNNKEL (reference sequence). The CDR3 loop is CASSQALMNTEAFF. In DNA, the CDR3 is TGTGCCAGCAGCCAAGCCCTTATGAACACTGAAGCTTTCTTT.

The chain is built from TRBV29-1 and TRBJ2-7; 8 bases match TRBD1. Germline lookup yields CDR1 SQVTM and CDR2 ANQGSEA. The trim removed 5 bases at V and 3 bases at J, leaving 12 bases unmatched. The CDR3 runs to 15 residues. The CDR3 sequence is CSVKILGTGLYEQYF. The CDR3 bases are TGCAGCGTTAAAATCCTCGGGACAGGTCTCTACGAGCAGTACTTC.

The chain recombines TRBV4-1 with TRBJ2-1; 10 positions agree with TRBD2. This CDR3 region has 18 residues. Trimming removed 4 bases from V and 2 bases from J; junction bases left unmatched: 11. In germline, CDR1 is MGHRA, CDR2 YSYEKL. The CDR3 sequence is CASSPSGLAGDTYNEQFF. CDR3 DNA: TGCGCCAGCAGCCCTTCGGGGCTAGCGGGGGATACCTACAATGAGCAGTTCTTC.

V and J are TRBV10-1 and TRBJ1-5, with D maybe TRBD1 (5 bases). Germline loops: CDR1 WNHNN, CDR2 SYGVQD (reference sequence). The CDR3 is 14 residues long. The V and J ends lost 3 bases and 3 bases respectively, with 9 bases between them. The CDR3 DNA follows: TGCGCCAGCAGTGACGGGGGGATCAATCAGCCCCAGCATTTT. Protein: CASSDGGINQPQHF.

The chain joins TRBV5-4 to TRBJ2-7; 9 bases match TRBD2. The germline V gene encodes CDR1 SGHNT and CDR2 YYREEE (reference sequence). The CDR3 is 15 residues long. V was pared by 2 bases and J by 9 bases, with 12 bases of the junction left unmatched. The CDR3 coding sequence is TGTGCCAGCAGCTTAGCGAGTGTAGCGGGGGACGGGCAGTACTTC. Protein product: CASSLASVAGDGQYF.

In the case of this clone: The sample has other DNA sequences that encode this CDR3 too. The chain couples TRBV7-2 to TRBJ2-5, with D possibly matching TRBD1 (7 bases). Trimming cost V 2 bases and J 4 bases, with 11 bases left between them. CDR3 size: 14 residues. CDR1 SGHTA and CDR2 FQGNSA come from the germline V gene. Here the CDR3 reads CASSLRQGGETQYF. As DNA, the CDR3 is TGTGCCAGCAGCTTACGACAGGGAGGAGAGACCCAGTACTTC.

The sample holds one count of this clone. The rearrangement links TRBV19 to TRBJ2-1; 7 nucleotides agree with TRBD1. Losses at the gene ends were 9 bases for V and 9 bases for J; bases not matched to a gene: 11. Germline V lookup: CDR1 LNHDA, CDR2 SQIVND (reference sequence). The CDR3 length is 13 residues. The CDR3 loop reads CASRGSLPPEQFF. For the CDR3, the DNA is TGTGCCAGCAGGGGGTCTCTTCCCCCTGAGCAGTTCTTC.

This clone is a singleton in its sample. The chain couples TRBV5-8 to TRBJ1-5, with 7 bases lining up with TRBD1. Trimming removed 4 bases from V and 7 bases from J; junction bases left unmatched: 11. The CDR3 is made up of 15 amino acids. Germline CDR1 is SGHTS and CDR2 is YDEGEE. The CDR3 region is CASSALQGISQPQHF. CDR3 DNA sequence: TGTGCCAGCAGCGCCCTACAGGGGATAAGCCAGCCCCAGCATTTT.

The chain recombines TRBV15 with TRBJ2-7; 7 nucleotides agree with TRBD1. V gave up 7 bases and J gave up 0 bases; unmatched junction bases: 12. Germline V gene data show CDR1 as LNHNV and CDR2 as YYDKDF (reference sequence). CDR3 size: 16 residues. In DNA, the CDR3 is TGTGCCACCAAGCGGACCGGGACAGAAACCTCCTACGAGCAGTACTTC. Its protein is CATKRTGTETSYEQYF.

The chain carries TRBV11-2 and TRBJ2-3, with D maybe TRBD2 (6 bases). Germline V gives CDR1 SGHAT, CDR2 FQNNGV. Deletions cut 5 bases from V and 2 bases from J, with 17 bases between. This CDR3 region has 16 residues. The CDR3 reads CASSKQVSRDTDTQYF. The CDR3 coding sequence is TGTGCCAGCAGCAAACAGGTGTCGCGGGACACAGATACGCAGTATTTT. Drawing the rest from reference TRBV11-2 and TRBJ2-3, the complete variable domain is EAGVAQSPRYKIIEKRQSVAFWCNPISGHATLYWYQQILGQGPKLLIQFQNNGVVDDSQLPKDRFSAERLKGVDSTLKIQPAKLEDSAVYLCASSKQVSRDTDTQYFGPGTRLTVL.

The V call is TRBV6-2 or TRBV6-3, the J call TRBJ1-4; unclear D gene. Germline V CDR1 and CDR2: MNHEY, SVGEGT. V was shortened by 4 bases and J by 6 bases, with 18 bases between the two germline ends. This CDR3 comprises 16 residues. CDR3: CASSSHMTRGYEKLFF. CDR3 in DNA: TGTGCCAGCAGTTCCCACATGACACGGGGTTATGAAAAACTGTTTTTT.

V usage is TRBV7-9 and J usage is TRBJ2-5, with 9 bases identical to TRBD2. This CDR3 spans 16 amino acids. CDR1 and CDR2 from the germline V gene are SEHNR and FQNEAQ (reference sequence). V was clipped by 4 bases and J by 5 bases; unmatched bases: 11. The CDR3 DNA reads as TGTGCCAGCAGCTGGGGTAGCGGGGGAGGGTCGGAGACCCAGTACTTC. Encoded protein: CASSWGSGGGSETQYF.

This clone was found many times. The chain joins TRBV7-8 to TRBJ1-2; D not certain. Germline CDR1 reads SGHVS; CDR2 reads FQNEAQ. The CDR3 has 12 residues. Trimming removed 8 bases at V and 0 bases at J, with 7 bases between. CDR3 nucleotide sequence: TGTGCCAGCGCCCAGTCTAACTATGGCTACACCTTC. The encoded protein is CASAQSNYGYTF.

This clone has more than one count but fewer than ten. V and J are TRBV30 and TRBJ2-4; D is possibly TRBD1 (6 bases). V gave up 0 bases and J gave up 9 bases, with 12 bases separating them. The CDR3 has 13 amino acids. Germline CDR1 and CDR2: GTSNPN and SVGIG (reference sequence). CDR3 amino acids: CAWSVTGLVIQYF. Written as DNA, the CDR3 is TGTGCCTGGAGTGTCACAGGGCTAGTCATTCAGTACTTC. Filled out from reference TRBV30 and TRBJ2-4, the complete variable domain reads SQTIHQWPATLVQPVGSPLSLECTVEGTSNPNLYWYRQAAGRGLQLLFYSVGIGQISSEVPQNLSASRPQDRQFILSSKKLLLSDSGFYLCAWSVTGLVIQYFGAGTRLSVL.

For the CDR3, the DNA is TGCGCCAGCAGCCCCACCGGGGGGTCTGGAAACACCATATATTTT. Its translation: CASSPTGGSGNTIYF. The chain links TRBV4-1 to TRBJ1-3; possible D gene TRBD1, 5 bases. V was pared by 4 bases and J by 1 base, with 11 bases between. Germline assignment: CDR1 MGHRA and CDR2 YSYEKL. This CDR3 is built from 15 residues.

V is TRBV5-1 and J is TRBJ2-5, with D possibly matching TRBD2 (5 bases). Germline V CDR1 and CDR2: SGHRS, YFSETQ. There are 14 residues in the CDR3. The V gene lost 4 bases and the J gene lost 2 bases, with 12 bases spanning the gap. Written as DNA, the CDR3 is TGCGCCAGCAGCACTGGGAGTAAGCAAGAGACCCAGTACTTC. Translating gives CASSTGSKQETQYF.

The rearrangement uses TRBV14 and TRBJ1-5; tentatively, D is TRBD1 (6 bases). This CDR3 contains 16 residues. CDR1 and CDR2 (germline): SGHDN, FVKESK. V dropped 8 bases and J dropped 0 bases, with 17 bases sitting between them. The CDR3: CASGYTGTHSNQPQHF. The CDR3 DNA is TGTGCCAGCGGCTATACCGGGACACATAGCAATCAGCCCCAGCATTTT.

The chain carries TRBV5-8 and TRBJ1-2; D is possibly TRBD1 (5 bases). CDR3 length: 13 amino acids. Germline loops: CDR1 SGHTS, CDR2 YDEGEE. V was trimmed by 4 bases and J by 4 bases, leaving 11 bases between them. Written as DNA, the CDR3 is TGTGCCAGCAGCCCAGGGAAAACCTATGGCTACACCTTC. Amino acids: CASSPGKTYGYTF.

There are a few counts of this clone. This chain's CDR3 is CASSEAIVGTSRRDGYTF. The CDR3 region has the DNA TGTGCCAGCAGTGAAGCTATTGTAGGGACATCGAGGCGGGATGGCTACACCTTC. The V gene is TRBV2, the J gene TRBJ1-2; tentative D call: TRBD1 (6 bases). In germline, CDR1 is SNHLY, CDR2 FYNNEI. Deletions cut 0 bases from V and 6 bases from J, with 23 bases between. The CDR3 is 18 residues long.

This clone was seen ten or more times. The V and J genes are TRBV7-7 and TRBJ2-5, with D perhaps TRBD1 (7 bases). Germline loops: CDR1 SSHAT, CDR2 FNYEAQ (reference sequence). The CDR3 has 17 residues. V was cut by 4 bases and J by 5 bases, with 23 bases left in between. The CDR3 nucleotides are TGTGCCAGCAGCTCATCAGCAGGGGGGAGTCTGTTCGAGACCCAGTACTTC. Amino acid sequence: CASSSSAGGSLFETQYF.

This clone was picked up a small number of times. J is TRBJ2-7 and V is TRBV6-6; possible D gene TRBD1, 5 bases. CDR1 is MNHNY and CDR2 is SVGAGI in the germline V gene (reference sequence). Trimming cost V 5 bases and J 4 bases, with 15 bases left between them. The CDR3 covers 14 residues. The CDR3 loop is CASSKSRGPYEQYF. The CDR3, as DNA: TGTGCCAGCAGTAAGTCTAGGGGCCCTTACGAGCAGTACTTC.

The rearrangement joins TRBV18 to TRBJ2-7; D may be TRBD1 (5 bases). The CDR3 contains 15 residues. Germline values: CDR1 KGHSH, CDR2 LQKENI. The V and J ends lost 4 bases and 3 bases respectively, with 16 bases between them. The DNA of the CDR3 is TGTGCCAGCTCACGAACTCAGGGCTCCGGCTACGAGCAGTACTTC. This codes for CASSRTQGSGYEQYF.

The chain uses TRBV24-1 and TRBJ1-5, with 8 bases lining up with TRBD1. The CDR3 length is 20 residues. CDR1 and CDR2 (germline): KGHDR, SFDVKD. V shed 1 base and J 4 bases; nucleotides not matched to a gene: 17. The CDR3 bases are TGTGCCACCAGTGATTTACGGGACAGGACCGACCGTAAATTAAATCAGCCCCAGCATTTT. It yields the protein CATSDLRDRTDRKLNQPQHF.

The genes are TRBV14 and TRBJ1-2; 8 nucleotides match TRBD1. V dropped 5 bases and J dropped 8; count of bases not matched to a gene: 10. Germline values: CDR1 SGHDN, CDR2 FVKESK. This CDR3 contains 14 residues. The CDR3 nucleotides read TGTGCCAGCAGCGCCGGGACAGGATCCTTCGGCTACACCTTC. Protein sequence: CASSAGTGSFGYTF.

This sequence joins TRBV6-4 and TRBJ2-2; the match to TRBD1 covers 8 bases. The ends lost 5 bases at V and 6 bases at J; junction bases unmatched: 20. Germline-derived CDR1 and CDR2 are MRHNA and SNTAGT. The CDR3 covers 19 residues. CDR3 DNA: TGTGCCAGCAGTCCGGACAGGGCGGAAGCACCATTGAGGGCCGGGGAGCTGTTTTTT. Translated: CASSPDRAEAPLRAGELFF.